These 24 T cell receptor beta chains were all obtained from the same sample, sequenced in a study. TCRdb redid the calling of the 5' RACE reads with MiXCR, one entry per CDR3 protein. The sample lists 40,000 to 65,000 distinct CDR3 sequences; almost 25% were seen once. The sequenced material came from tumor-infiltrating naive CD4+ T cells sorted from the breast tumor. Subset reported: naive CD4+ T cells, CD4+CD45RA+CD25-. The receptors come from a female donor with breast cancer.

As regards this clonotype: This may be a read error: a much more frequent sequence differs by one nucleotide. V gene TRBV20-1 combines with J gene TRBJ1-1; 7 bases map to TRBD1. Per germline, CDR1 DFQATT and CDR2 SNEGSKA (reference sequence). The CDR3 loop spans 14 amino acids. CDR3 coding DNA: TGCTGTGCTATGAAGACAGGGTCAAACACTGAAGCTTTCTTT. Its translation is CCAMKTGSNTEAFF.

This clonotype was detected only once. As DNA, the CDR3 is TGTGCCAGCAGCCCATTATCGGGGGCCACAGATACGCAGTATTTT. Translation: CASSPLSGATDTQYF. The genes are TRBV7-2 and TRBJ2-3, with D possibly being TRBD1 or TRBD2 (6 bases each). This CDR3 is built from 15 residues. Germline V gene lookup returns CDR1 SGHTA and CDR2 FQGNSA. The V end was cut by 5 bases, the J end by 2 bases, with 14 bases between.

This clonotype has more than one count but fewer than ten. For the CDR3, the DNA is TGCAGTGCTAGAACGGGAGGGGAGACCCAGTACTTC. Translation gives CSARTGGETQYF. The J gene is TRBJ2-5, the V gene TRBV20-1; TRBD2 matches at 8 bases. The CDR3 is made up of 12 amino acids. Trimming at V came to 2 bases and at J to 5 bases, leaving 1 base not matched to a gene. Germline V gene sequence: CDR1 DFQATT, CDR2 SNEGSKA (reference sequence).

For this clonotype: The junction does not match germline at one end; this may be a read error. This chain joins TRBV12-3 or TRBV12-4 and TRBJ1-2, with D unresolved. The CDR3 runs to 13 residues. CDR3 residues: CASSLGVNYGCTF. DNA for the CDR3: TGTGCCAGCAGTTTAGGAGTTAACTATGGCTGCACCTTC.

In its sample, this clonotype was seen once. This sequence joins TRBV4-2 and TRBJ2-1, with 15 bases fitting TRBD2. The junction had 8 bases not matched to a gene; V was cut back by 3 bases and J by 8 bases. CDR1 is LGHNA, CDR2 YNFKEQ, per germline. The CDR3 is 17 residues long. CDR3 sequence (DNA): TGTGCCAGCAGCCAGGGGAGGACTAGCGGGAGGGCCTATGAGCAGTTCTTC. Amino acids: CASSQGRTSGRAYEQFF.

The genes are TRBV6-1 and TRBJ2-7; D gene uncertain. Between the trimmed V and J ends, which lost 2 bases and 7 bases, there was a span of 15 bases. Germline V gene lookup returns CDR1 MNHNS and CDR2 SASEGT. The CDR3 contains 14 residues. CDR3 DNA: TGTGCCAGCAGTGAAATCCGAAGCTTTAGGGAGCAGTACTTC. Translated: CASSEIRSFREQYF.

This sequence joins TRBV24-1 and TRBJ2-3; D is uncertain. The V gene lost 5 bases and the J gene lost 3 bases, with 8 bases spanning the gap. The CDR3 is 13 amino acids. Germline V gene sequence: CDR1 KGHDR, CDR2 SFDVKD. This CDR3 reads CATSVAGTDTQYF. DNA for the CDR3: TGTGCCACCAGTGTTGCCGGAACAGATACGCAGTATTTT.

This chain uses TRBV12-3 or TRBV12-4 with TRBJ2-6, with 7 bases aligning to TRBD1. The J segment lost 0 bases and the V segment lost 7 bases, leaving 3 bases of the junction unmatched. The CDR3 consists of 15 residues. This chain's CDR3 is CASTRQGSGANVLTF. CDR3 bases: TGTGCCAGCACGAGACAGGGCTCTGGGGCCAACGTCCTGACTTTC.

Only a few counts were recorded for this clonotype. V usage is TRBV12-3 or TRBV12-4 and J usage is TRBJ2-3, with D possibly TRBD2 on 6 matching bases. This CDR3 contains 14 residues. V lost 6 bases, J lost 4 bases, and 14 bases lay in between. CDR3 nucleotide sequence: TGTGCCAGCAGCACTCAGGGAGGACCAGATACGCAGTATTTT. It is translated as CASSTQGGPDTQYF.

This clonotype was seen a handful of times. V usage is TRBV7-2 and J usage is TRBJ1-2; D unresolved. The germline V gene has CDR1 SGHTA and CDR2 FQGNSA. CDR3 size: 14 residues. Trimming took off 2 bases at V and 3 bases at J, with 10 bases between the two ends. CDR3 loop: CASSLSSQHYGYTF. CDR3 sequence (DNA): TGTGCCAGCAGCTTATCTTCCCAGCACTATGGCTACACCTTC.

A few counts support this clonotype. The chain employs TRBV10-3 and TRBJ1-2; 7 nucleotides match TRBD1. This CDR3 is 16 amino acids long. The germline V gene encodes CDR1 ENHRY and CDR2 SYGVKD. With 3 bases clipped from V and 0 bases from J, the junction kept 7 bases outside the gene matches. CDR3 bases: TGTGCCATCAGTGAAGAGACAGGGATAACTAACTATGGCTACACCTTC. It yields the protein CAISEETGITNYGYTF.

Many counts were recorded for this clonotype. Relative to the germline gene, one junction end is altered; a read error may explain this. The CDR3 DNA is TGCAGTGCTAGAGACCGGGACAGCCAACTCTTC. Protein product: CSARDRDSQLF. The rearrangement uses TRBV20-1 and TRBJ1-2; 7 nucleotides align to TRBD1. Per germline, CDR1 DFQATT and CDR2 SNEGSKA (reference sequence). This CDR3 contains 11 residues.

The chain employs TRBV20-1 and TRBJ2-1; D unresolved. CDR1 is DFQATT and CDR2 is SNEGSKA in the germline V gene (reference sequence). Trimming removed 0 bases at V and 1 base at J, with 13 bases between. The CDR3 totals 16 residues. In nucleotides, the CDR3 is TGCAGTGCTAGAGATTTGTTGAAATGGTCCTACAATGAGCAGTTCTTC. It codes for CSARDLLKWSYNEQFF.

The V gene is TRBV15, the J gene TRBJ2-3; 8 bases match TRBD1. J was trimmed by 3 bases and V by 4 bases; bases with no gene match: 6. The CDR3 totals 15 residues. CDR1 and CDR2 from the germline V gene are LNHNV and YYDKDF (reference sequence). The CDR3 region has the DNA TGTGCCACCAGCATCCAGGGGGCGATGACAGATACGCAGTATTTT. Protein: CATSIQGAMTDTQYF.

Note on this clonotype: A single base separates this from a much larger clone, so it may be a read error. V usage is TRBV12-3 or TRBV12-4 and J usage is TRBJ1-1; D call uncertain. Trimming took off 8 bases at V and 0 bases at J, with 13 bases between the two ends. The CDR3 covers 14 residues. The CDR3 loop reads CASGAVTVNTEAFF. As DNA, the CDR3 is TGTGCCAGCGGTGCCGTAACAGTGAACACTGAAGCTTTCTTT.

In its sample, this clonotype ranks as medium-sized (0.01 to 0.1%). The chain carries TRBV5-5 and TRBJ2-1; TRBD1 agrees at 8 bases. The ends lost 2 bases at V and 4 bases at J; junction bases unmatched: 8. Germline CDR1 SGHKS, CDR2 YYEKEE (reference sequence). The CDR3 contains 16 residues. The CDR3, as DNA: TGTGCCAGCAGCTTCATCAGGGGGCGAACTTACAATGAGCAGTTCTTC. It is translated as CASSFIRGRTYNEQFF.

This chain connects TRBV6-5 to TRBJ1-6; D is ambiguous. Germline-derived CDR1 and CDR2 are MNHEY and SVGAGI. The CDR3 runs to 13 residues. Trimming pared 2 bases from V and 14 bases from J, leaving 13 bases between. CDR3 nucleotide sequence: TGTGCCAGCAGTTACCGGGCGGCTGACTCCCTCCACTTT. Translation: CASSYRAADSLHF.

The V call is TRBV5-1, the J call TRBJ2-5, with D possibly being TRBD2 (6 bases). Germline values: CDR1 SGHRS, CDR2 YFSETQ. There are 13 residues in the CDR3. Between the trimmed V and J ends, which lost 4 bases and 6 bases, there was a span of 13 bases. The CDR3: CASSRDGGKTQYF. DNA of the CDR3: TGCGCCAGCAGCCGGGACGGAGGGAAGACCCAGTACTTC.

This clonotype was observed at least ten times. V usage is TRBV4-2 and J usage is TRBJ1-2, with D tentatively TRBD1 (6 bases). Germline-derived CDR1 and CDR2 are LGHNA and YNFKEQ. This CDR3 spans 14 amino acids. Trimming took off 6 bases at V and 6 bases at J, with 17 bases between the two ends. CDR3 protein: CASSRGGGEDGYTF. Here the CDR3 DNA reads TGTGCCAGCAGTCGTGGGGGGGGCGAAGATGGCTACACCTTC.

The chain joins TRBV12-3 or TRBV12-4 to TRBJ2-3; D may be TRBD2 (5 bases). V shed 2 bases and J shed 1 base, with 7 bases lying between them. The CDR3 has 14 residues. The DNA of the CDR3 is TGTGCCAGCAGTTTAACAGCGGGCACAGATACGCAGTATTTT. Protein sequence: CASSLTAGTDTQYF.

The chain links TRBV19 to TRBJ1-3, with 11 bases fitting TRBD1. Per germline, CDR1 LNHDA and CDR2 SQIVND (reference sequence). The CDR3 covers 19 residues. V shed 5 bases and J 3 bases; nucleotides not matched to a gene: 15. For the CDR3, the DNA is TGTGCCAGTAGTGGGCGGGGACGCGGACAGGGGGCGAGTGGAAACACCATATATTTT. Encoded protein: CASSGRGRGQGASGNTIYF.

This clonotype came up a few times. This sequence joins TRBV4-1 and TRBJ2-1, with 13 bases that match TRBD2. The CDR3 consists of 16 residues. Germline V gives CDR1 MGHRA, CDR2 YSYEKL. V was clipped by 4 bases and J by 10 bases; unmatched bases: 10. The CDR3 loop reads CASSRTPGTSGTEQFF. The CDR3 nucleotides are TGCGCCAGCAGCCGAACCCCCGGGACTAGCGGGACCGAGCAGTTCTTC.

The rearrangement joins TRBV7-9 to TRBJ2-7, with D perhaps matching TRBD2 (6 bases). The CDR3 loop spans 16 amino acids. The V and J ends lost 5 bases and 1 base respectively, with 18 bases between them. Germline CDR1 and CDR2: SEHNR and FQNEAQ (reference sequence). The CDR3 is CASSPAFSGGSYEQYF. For the CDR3, the DNA is TGTGCCAGCAGCCCCGCCTTCAGCGGAGGGTCCTACGAGCAGTACTTC.

This clonotype appeared a few times. The V call is TRBV6-5, the J call TRBJ2-4; no reliable D call. Germline V gives CDR1 MNHEY, CDR2 SVGAGI. V was pared by 2 bases and J by 1 base, with 6 bases between. The CDR3 is 14 residues long. The CDR3 loop is CASSYGVAKNIQYF. CDR3 DNA: TGTGCCAGCAGTTACGGCGTCGCCAAAAACATTCAGTACTTC.